This TCR beta chain was obtained from a study of blood T cell repertoires in COVID-19. For the study at large: Sites across the United States, Italy and Spain contributed samples from acute and convalescent COVID-19. Sample material is recorded as cDNA or gDNA derived from T cells, B-cell-depleted T cells, or PBMCs.

As processed by the authors: Cell counts per sample came from amplifying reference gene primers. Generated by immunoSEQ multiplex PCR, the TCRdb table keeps only in-frame clones and is missing some. V, J and clone size reflect that table, while D and trimming were determined from the DNA. The table lists tens of thousands of clones, roughly 91% of them singletons. CDR1 is GTSNPN, CDR2 SVGIG, per germline (reference sequence). The CDR3 is 12 residues long. Trimming cost V 2 bases and J 5 bases; bases outside gene matches: 0. This rearrangement joins TRBV30 to TRBJ1-5; 7 positions match TRBD1. Sequencing was performed on peripheral blood. The TCR sequence derives from an elderly woman with active or convalescent COVID-19. This CDR3 reads CAWSQGDQPQHF. DNA for the CDR3: TGTGCCTGGAGTCAGGGGGATCAGCCCCAGCATTTT.